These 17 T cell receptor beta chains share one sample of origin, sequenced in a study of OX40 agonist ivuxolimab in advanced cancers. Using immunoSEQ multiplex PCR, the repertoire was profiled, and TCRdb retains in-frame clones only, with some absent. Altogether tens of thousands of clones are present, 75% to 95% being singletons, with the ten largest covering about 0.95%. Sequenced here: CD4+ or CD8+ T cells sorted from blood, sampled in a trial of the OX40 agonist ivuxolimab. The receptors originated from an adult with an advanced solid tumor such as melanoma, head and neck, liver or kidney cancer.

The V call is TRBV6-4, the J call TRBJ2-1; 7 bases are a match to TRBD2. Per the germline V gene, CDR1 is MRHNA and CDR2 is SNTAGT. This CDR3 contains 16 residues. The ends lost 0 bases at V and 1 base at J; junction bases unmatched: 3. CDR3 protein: CASSDSTSRSYNEQFF. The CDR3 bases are TGTGCCAGCAGTGACTCGACTAGCCGTTCCTACAATGAGCAGTTCTTC.

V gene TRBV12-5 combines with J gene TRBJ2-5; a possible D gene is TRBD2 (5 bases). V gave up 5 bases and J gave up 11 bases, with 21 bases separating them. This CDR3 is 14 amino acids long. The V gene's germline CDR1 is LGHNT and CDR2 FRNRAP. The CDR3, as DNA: TGTGCTAGTGGTCAATCGGGGTTCACCGGGGAGCAGTACTTC. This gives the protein CASGQSGFTGEQYF. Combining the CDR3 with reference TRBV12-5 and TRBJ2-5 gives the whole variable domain DARVTQTPRHKVTEMGQEVTMRCQPILGHNTVFWYRQTMMQGLELLAYFRNRAPLDDSGMPKDRFSAEMPDATLATLKIQPSEPRDSAVYFCASGQSGFTGEQYFGPGTRLLVL.

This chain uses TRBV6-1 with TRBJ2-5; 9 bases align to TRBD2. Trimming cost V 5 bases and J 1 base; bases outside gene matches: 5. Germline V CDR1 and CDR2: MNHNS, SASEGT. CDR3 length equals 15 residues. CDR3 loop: CASSPSGGPQETQYF. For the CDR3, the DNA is TGTGCCAGCAGTCCAAGCGGGGGGCCCCAAGAGACCCAGTACTTC.

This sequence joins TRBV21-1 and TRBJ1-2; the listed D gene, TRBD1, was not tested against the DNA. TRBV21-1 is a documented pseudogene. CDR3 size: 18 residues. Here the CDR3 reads CASSKAGARTQSNYGYTF. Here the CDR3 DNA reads TGTGCCAGCAGCAAAGCTGGTGCTAGGACACAAAGTAACTATGGCTACACCTTC.

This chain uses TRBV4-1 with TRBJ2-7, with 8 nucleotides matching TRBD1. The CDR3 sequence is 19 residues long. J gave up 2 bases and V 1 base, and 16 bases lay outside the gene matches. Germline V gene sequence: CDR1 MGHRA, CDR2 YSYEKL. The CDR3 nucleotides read TGCGCCAGCAGCCAAGTACCTCCGGGACAGGTTTTCCTTACCTACGAGCAGTACTTC. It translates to CASSQVPPGQVFLTYEQYF.

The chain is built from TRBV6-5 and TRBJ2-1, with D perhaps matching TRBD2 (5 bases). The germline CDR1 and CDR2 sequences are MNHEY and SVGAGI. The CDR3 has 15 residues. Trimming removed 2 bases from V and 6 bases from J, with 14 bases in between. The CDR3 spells CASSYRGVGSNEQFF. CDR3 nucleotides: TGTGCCAGCAGTTACCGTGGGGTTGGGAGCAATGAGCAGTTCTTC.

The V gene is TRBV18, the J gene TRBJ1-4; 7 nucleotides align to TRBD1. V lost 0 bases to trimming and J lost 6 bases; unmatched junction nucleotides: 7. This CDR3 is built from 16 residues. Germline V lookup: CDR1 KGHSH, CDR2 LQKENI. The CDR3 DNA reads TGTGCCAGCTCACCACCCGGCACAGGGGTTCATGAAAAACTGTTTTTT. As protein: CASSPPGTGVHEKLFF.

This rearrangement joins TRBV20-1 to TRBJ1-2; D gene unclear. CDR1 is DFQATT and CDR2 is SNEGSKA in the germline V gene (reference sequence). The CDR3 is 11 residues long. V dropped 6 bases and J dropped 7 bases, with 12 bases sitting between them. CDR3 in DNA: TGCAGTGCCCAGCTTGGGTCTGGCTACACCTTC. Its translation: CSAQLGSGYTF.

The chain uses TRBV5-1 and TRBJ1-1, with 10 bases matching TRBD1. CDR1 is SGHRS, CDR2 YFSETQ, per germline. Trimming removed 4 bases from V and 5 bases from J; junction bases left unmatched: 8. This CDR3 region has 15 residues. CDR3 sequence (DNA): TGCGCCAGCAGCCCCGGGACAGGGGCAGGGACTGAAGCTTTCTTT. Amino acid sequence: CASSPGTGAGTEAFF.

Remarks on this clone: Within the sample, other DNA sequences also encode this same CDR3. The DNA of the CDR3 is TGTGCCAGCTCACCACCGGGACAGAACACCGGGGAGCTGTTTTTT. Translated, it gives CASSPPGQNTGELFF. The chain joins TRBV18 to TRBJ2-2; a weak D match, TRBD1 (6 bases). CDR3 length: 15 residues. V was shortened by 0 bases and J by 1 base, with 6 bases between the two germline ends. Per the germline V gene, CDR1 is KGHSH and CDR2 is LQKENI.

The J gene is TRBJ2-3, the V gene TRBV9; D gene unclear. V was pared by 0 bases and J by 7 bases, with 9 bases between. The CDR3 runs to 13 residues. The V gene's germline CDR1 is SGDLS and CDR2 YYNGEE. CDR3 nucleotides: TGTGCCAGCAGCGTAGAGGAACGGAATACGCAGTATTTT. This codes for CASSVEERNTQYF.

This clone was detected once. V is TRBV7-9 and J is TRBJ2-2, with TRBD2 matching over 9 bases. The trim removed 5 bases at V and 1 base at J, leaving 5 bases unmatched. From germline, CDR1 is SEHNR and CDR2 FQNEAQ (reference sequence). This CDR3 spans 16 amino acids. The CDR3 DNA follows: TGTGCCAGCAGCGTACTTAGCGGGGGGAACACCGGGGAGCTGTTTTTT. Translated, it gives CASSVLSGGNTGELFF.

The CDR3: CASSLDLAGGELFF. Written as DNA, the CDR3 is TGTGCCAGCAGCTTGGACCTAGCGGGCGGGGAGCTGTTTTTT. The gene calls are TRBV5-6 and TRBJ2-2, with 8 bases identical to TRBD2. V gave up 0 bases and J gave up 7 bases; unmatched junction bases: 2. The CDR3 length is 14 residues. Germline CDR1 and CDR2: SGHDT and YYEEEE.

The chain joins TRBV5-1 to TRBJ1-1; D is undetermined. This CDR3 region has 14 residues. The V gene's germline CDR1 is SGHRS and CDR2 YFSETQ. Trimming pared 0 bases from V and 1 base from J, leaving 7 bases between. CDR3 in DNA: TGCGCCAGCAGCTTGGCCCCAGGGAACACTGAAGCTTTCTTT. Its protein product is CASSLAPGNTEAFF.

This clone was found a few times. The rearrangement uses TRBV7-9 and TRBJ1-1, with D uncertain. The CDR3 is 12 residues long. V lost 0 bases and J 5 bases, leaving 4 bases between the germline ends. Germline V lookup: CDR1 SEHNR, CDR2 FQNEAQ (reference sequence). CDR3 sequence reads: CASSLAGTEAFF. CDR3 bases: TGTGCCAGCAGCTTAGCGGGAACTGAAGCTTTCTTT.

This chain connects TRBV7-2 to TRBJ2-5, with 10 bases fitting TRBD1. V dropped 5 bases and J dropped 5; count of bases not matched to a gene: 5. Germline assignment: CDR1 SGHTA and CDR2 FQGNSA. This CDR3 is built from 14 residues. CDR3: CASSQGQGLETQYF. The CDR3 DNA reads TGTGCCAGCAGCCAGGGACAGGGGCTGGAGACCCAGTACTTC.

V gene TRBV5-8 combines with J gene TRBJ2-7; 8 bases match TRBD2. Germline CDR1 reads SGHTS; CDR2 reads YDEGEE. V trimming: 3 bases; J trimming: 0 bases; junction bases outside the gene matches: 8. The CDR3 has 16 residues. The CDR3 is CASSSPSGPFSYEQYF. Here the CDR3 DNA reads TGTGCCAGCAGCTCGCCTAGCGGGCCCTTCTCCTACGAGCAGTACTTC.